These 2 T cell receptor beta chains originate from one sample sequenced in a study of blood T cell repertoires in COVID-19. Measured with immunoSEQ multiplex PCR; TCRdb has only the in-frame clones, and not every one. The table shows fewer than 80,000 clones, with around four fifths occurring only once. Sequencing used peripheral blood. The source of these receptors is a human donor in a cohort sampled during active COVID-19.

The gene calls are TRBV5-1 and TRBJ1-1; a possible D gene is TRBD1 (6 bases). Per the germline V gene, CDR1 is SGHRS and CDR2 is YFSETQ. Trimming pared 2 bases from V and 3 bases from J, leaving 17 bases between. CDR3 length equals 16 residues. The CDR3 region has the DNA TGCGCCAGCAGCTTCCAGGGGAGCTCTTTGGACACTGAAGCTTTCTTT. Translated, it gives CASSFQGSSLDTEAFF.

This chain uses TRBV10-3 with TRBJ1-5; D call uncertain. This CDR3 comprises 15 residues. The germline V gene has CDR1 ENHRY and CDR2 SYGVKD. V was clipped by 0 bases and J by 3 bases, with 9 bases between them. The CDR3 DNA is TGTGCCATCAGTGAGTCGCCCACTAACAATCAGCCCCAGCATTTT. It specifies CAISESPTNNQPQHF.